These T cell receptor beta chains were read from a single sample in a study of control samples from healthy donors and cancer patients. Produced via immunoSEQ multiplex PCR; TCRdb's table is partial and in-frame only. The table has around 110,000 clones, around 91% seen once. Sample: PBMCs. Receptors were obtained from a woman between 45 and 65 years old with colorectal cancer. Both conserved end residues are part of each CDR3. A D gene is named only where the DNA matches it firmly. Clone size appears in some rows only: once, few, many, or a class for an expanded clone.

clone size: -; V gene: TRBV6-5; J gene: TRBJ1-1; D gene: TRBD1; CDR3 protein: CASNPGGADTEAFF; CDR3 DNA: TGTGCCAGCAATCCAGGGGGCGCGGACACTGAAGCTTTCTTT
clone size: -; V gene: TRBV18; J gene: TRBJ2-7; D gene: TRBD2; CDR3 protein: CASSPGGVEQYF; CDR3 DNA: TGTGCCAGCTCACCCGGGGGGGTGGAGCAGTACTTC
clone size: -; V gene: TRBV9; J gene: TRBJ1-2; D gene: -; CDR3 protein: CASSVSGPQMGGYTF; CDR3 DNA: TGTGCCAGCAGCGTATCGGGACCCCAAATGGGGGGCTACACCTTC
clone size: -; V gene: TRBV29-1; J gene: TRBJ1-1; D gene: -; CDR3 protein: CSVRPRGSAEAFF; CDR3 DNA: TGCAGCGTTCGACCCAGGGGTTCGGCTGAAGCTTTCTTT
clone size: -; V gene: TRBV5-1; J gene: TRBJ1-1; D gene: -; CDR3 protein: CASGEPRGTNTEAFF; CDR3 DNA: TGCGCCAGCGGGGAACCCAGGGGAACTAACACTGAAGCTTTCTTT
clone size: few; V gene: TRBV3-1/TRBV3-2; J gene: TRBJ1-2; D gene: TRBD1; CDR3 protein: CASSQDGGTGRIYGYTF; CDR3 DNA: TGTGCCAGCAGCCAAGATGGGGGGACAGGGAGGATCTATGGCTACACCTTC
clone size: -; V gene: TRBV10-3; J gene: TRBJ1-1; D gene: -; CDR3 protein: CAISESGPSAAEAFF; CDR3 DNA: TGTGCCATCAGTGAGTCAGGGCCCTCGGCAGCTGAAGCTTTCTTT
clone size: -; V gene: TRBV11-3; J gene: TRBJ2-3; D gene: -; CDR3 protein: CASSLGVGAGDTQYF; CDR3 DNA: TGTGCCAGCAGCTTAGGCGTGGGCGCGGGGGATACGCAGTATTTT
clone size: -; V gene: TRBV19; J gene: TRBJ2-1; D gene: TRBD2; CDR3 protein: CASSPREGVQFF; CDR3 DNA: TGTGCCAGTAGCCCTAGGGAGGGAGTGCAGTTCTTC
clone size: -; V gene: TRBV21-1; J gene: TRBJ1-5; D gene: -; CDR3 protein: CASSRTFGSRVGQPQHF; CDR3 DNA: TGTGCCAGCAGCAGAACCTTCGGAAGCAGGGTTGGTCAGCCCCAGCATTTT
clone size: -; V gene: TRBV7-3; J gene: TRBJ2-3; D gene: -; CDR3 protein: CASSVAGQRTDTQYF; CDR3 DNA: TGTGCCAGCAGCGTAGCGGGACAGAGGACAGATACGCAGTATTTT